The present T cell receptor beta chain was sequenced within a study of blood T cell repertoires in COVID-19. Across the study: PBMCs, B-cell-depleted T cells, or T cells were the source of the cDNA or gDNA that made up the material.

Libraries were prepared by immunoSEQ multiplex PCR; TCRdb keeps only in-frame clonotypes and omits some of them. Counted here are 100,000 to 150,000 clones, approximately 90% occurring once; the ten biggest clones make up approximately 4.3%. V was clipped by 4 bases and J by 5 bases, with 17 bases between them. The CDR3 loop spans 15 amino acids. From germline, CDR1 is LGHNA and CDR2 YNFKEQ. Sequences were obtained from peripheral blood. The chain recombines TRBV4-2 with TRBJ1-1, with D possibly matching TRBD1 (5 bases). This TCR derives from a man aged 55 to 70 with COVID-19, enrolled during active disease. The CDR3 here is CASSPAGGGGTEAFF. The CDR3 coding sequence is TGTGCCAGCAGCCCCGCGGGGGGGGGAGGAACTGAAGCTTTCTTT.